The clone carrying this TCR beta chain occurred many times. The source of the sample is a study of human T cells and chemical hapten exposure. At the level of the study: While the roughly 23-week study was under way, patients received diphenylcyclopropenone on the scalp every week.

Individual cDNA molecules had unique molecular identifiers attached to them by the library. Using its own MiXCR run on the RACE reads, TCRdb lists one record per CDR3 protein. Of about 84,000 distinct CDR3 sequences listed, roughly 10% are singletons. Stated time point: patch test 2, 6 weeks after DPC sensitization. Sample treatment: therapeutic diphenylcyclopropenone sensitization with weekly scalp DPC. The CDR3 totals 15 residues. In germline, CDR1 is SQVTM, CDR2 ANQGSEA. The junction had 12 bases not matched to a gene; V was cut back by 7 bases and J by 0 bases. The receptor was derived from a woman between 50 and 59 years old with alopecia areata. Some clones in this sample may be carry-over from other donors' samples. The rearrangement joins TRBV29-1 to TRBJ2-7, with 7 bases fitting TRBD2. The sequencing used whole blood, collected in connection with sensitization to the hapten diphenylcyclopropenone (DPC). CDR3 sequence: CSAGAGSGISYEQYF. CDR3 nucleotides: TGCAGCGCCGGGGCAGGGAGCGGGATCTCCTACGAGCAGTACTTC.